The entry below gives a single TCR beta chain sequence along with its context. This same CDR3 is encoded by further DNA sequences in the sample. Unmatched junction bases numbered 5, after V lost 1 base and J lost 2 bases. The length of the CDR3 is 17 residues. The V gene's germline CDR1 is SGHTA and CDR2 FQGNSA. Measured with immunoSEQ multiplex PCR; TCRdb has only the in-frame clones, and not every one. The data contain tens of thousands of clones, approximately 88% of them singletons. The data belong to a study of control samples from healthy donors and cancer patients. This sequence joins TRBV7-2 and TRBJ2-2; 9 positions match TRBD2. The clonotype was recovered from a woman in her forties or fifties with lung cancer. Input material: PBMCs. The DNA for the CDR3 is TGTGCCAGCAGCTTAGTAGGCGGGGGGGCAAACACCGGGGAGCTGTTTTTT. Its translation: CASSLVGGGANTGELFF.